The clone carrying this T cell receptor (beta chain) was seen just once. From germline, CDR1 is LNHDA and CDR2 SQIVND (reference sequence). This CDR3 has 13 residues. Trimming removed 3 bases from V and 3 bases from J, with 9 bases in between. This specimen comes from a study of blood T cell repertoires in COVID-19. In the study overall: Sources were T cells, B-cell-depleted T cells, or PBMCs; the material itself was cDNA or gDNA.

Produced via immunoSEQ multiplex PCR; TCRdb's table is partial and in-frame only. The sample contains fewer than 300,000 clones, under 90% of which appear only once. This sequence originates from a woman between 45 and 65 years old who had recovered from COVID-19. V and J are TRBV19 and TRBJ2-7; D perhaps matches TRBD2 (5 bases). Sequences were obtained from peripheral blood. The CDR3 sequence is CASSILLDYEQYF. In DNA, the CDR3 is TGTGCCAGTAGTATTTTACTAGACTACGAGCAGTACTTC.